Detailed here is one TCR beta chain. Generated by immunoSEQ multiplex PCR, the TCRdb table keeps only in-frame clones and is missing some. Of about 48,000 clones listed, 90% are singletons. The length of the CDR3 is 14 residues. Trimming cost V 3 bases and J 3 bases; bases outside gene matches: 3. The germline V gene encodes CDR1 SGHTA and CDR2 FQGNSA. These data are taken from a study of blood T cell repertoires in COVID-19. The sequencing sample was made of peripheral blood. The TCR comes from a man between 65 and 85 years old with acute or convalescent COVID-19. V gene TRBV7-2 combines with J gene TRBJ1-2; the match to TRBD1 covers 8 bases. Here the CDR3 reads CASSFNRGDYGYTF. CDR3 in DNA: TGTGCCAGCAGCTTTAACAGGGGGGACTATGGCTACACCTTC.